This T cell receptor beta chain was obtained from a study of response to subunit inactivated influenza vaccine. Each CDR3 protein is one row after TCRdb ran MiXCR on the RT-PCR reads. The sample consists of some 480,000 distinct CDR3 sequences, 11% of them appearing once. This clonotype was observed a few times. V shed 0 bases and J 7 bases; nucleotides not matched to a gene: 16. The CDR3 extends over 18 amino acids. The V gene's germline CDR1 is MNHEY and CDR2 SMNVEV (reference sequence). The TCR sequence derives from a man aged 50 to 60 who received an inactivated influenza vaccine. The rearrangement joins TRBV27 to TRBJ2-7, with 9 bases fitting TRBD2. The sample consisted of PBMCs from blood, taken 40 to 50 days after vaccination. Here the CDR3 DNA reads TGTGCCAGCAGTTTATCGGGCCAGTGGCGGGAGGGCCTTAGGGAGCAGTACTTC. Protein: CASSLSGQWREGLREQYF.